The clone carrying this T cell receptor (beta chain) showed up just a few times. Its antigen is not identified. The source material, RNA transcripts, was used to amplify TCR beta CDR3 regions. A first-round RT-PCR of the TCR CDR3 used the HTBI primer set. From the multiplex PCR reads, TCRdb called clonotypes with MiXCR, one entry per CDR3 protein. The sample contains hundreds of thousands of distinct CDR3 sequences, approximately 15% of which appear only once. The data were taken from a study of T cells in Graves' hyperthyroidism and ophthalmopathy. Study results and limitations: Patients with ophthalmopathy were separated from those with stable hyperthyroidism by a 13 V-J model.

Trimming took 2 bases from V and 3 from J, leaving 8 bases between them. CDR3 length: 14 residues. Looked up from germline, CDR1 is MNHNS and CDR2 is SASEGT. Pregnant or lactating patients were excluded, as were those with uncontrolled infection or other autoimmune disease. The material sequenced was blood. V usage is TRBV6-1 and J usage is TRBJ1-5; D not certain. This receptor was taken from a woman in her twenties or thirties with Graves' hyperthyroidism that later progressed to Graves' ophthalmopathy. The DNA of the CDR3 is TGTGCCAGCAGTGAAATTCCGTACAATCAGCCCCAGCATTTT. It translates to CASSEIPYNQPQHF.